Sequencing of this T cell receptor beta chain was carried out in a study of blood T cell repertoires in COVID-19. Study overall: COVID-19 samples collected from the United States, Italy and Spain covered acute and convalescent phases. T cells, B-cell-depleted T cells, or PBMCs provided the cDNA or gDNA that served as material.

The authors' processing: Reference gene primers were amplified, and this amplification served to estimate nucleated cell counts. The method was immunoSEQ multiplex PCR; TCRdb's version includes in-frame clones alone and lacks a portion of them. That table is the source of V, J and clone size, and D and trimming were worked out from the DNA. The sample holds about 270,000 clones, less than 85% seen once. This TCR was sampled from a woman between 18 and 29 years old with acute or convalescent COVID-19. The sequencing input was peripheral blood.

CDR3 protein: CASSQEVNGGPLVYEQYF. The CDR3 region has the DNA TGTGCCAGCAGCCAAGAGGTTAATGGCGGGCCCTTAGTTTACGAGCAGTACTTC. This chain connects TRBV4-2 to TRBJ2-7, with D possibly matching TRBD2 (5 bases). V lost 0 bases, J lost 4 bases, and 22 bases lay in between. The germline CDR1 and CDR2 sequences are LGHNA and YNFKEQ. The CDR3 length is 18 residues.